Listed here are 2 T cell receptor beta chains from one sample, sequenced in a study of CD8+CD57+ T cells in acquired aplastic anemia. Profiles of TCR beta VDJ and CDR3 were generated from a genomic DNA template. Each CDR3 protein is one row after TCRdb ran MiXCR on the reads. Of around 400,000 distinct CDR3 sequences in the sample, 55% to 75% are singletons; the top ten hold approximately 3.9%. Sample: sorted CD4+, CD8+, or CD8+CD57+ T cells (not recorded which) from PBMCs. The receptors shown here come from a human donor in good health, serving as a control.

This chain links TRBV7-6 with TRBJ2-7, with TRBD2 as a possible D gene (6 bases). The CDR3 loop spans 15 amino acids. V was clipped by 1 base and J by 8 bases, with 18 bases between them. Germline CDR1 and CDR2: SGHVS and FNYEAQ. The CDR3 sequence: CASSLVEGADTQQYF. CDR3 DNA sequence: TGTGCCAGCAGCTTAGTGGAGGGTGCAGATACGCAGCAGTACTTC.

Concerning this clonotype: No conserved phenylalanine or tryptophan is present at the end of the CDR3, so a read error is the likely explanation. The DNA is omitted, as the CDR3 cannot be located on it reliably, and the CDR3 follows TCRdb's listing. The genes are TRBV7-2 and TRBJ2-7. The CDR3 is 13 amino acids in total, end residues counted. CDR1 and CDR2 (germline): SGHTA, FQGNSA. The CDR3 loop is CASSSAARSYEQY.